The clone carrying this T cell receptor beta chain turned up a few times. Antigen specificity is unknown. CDR3 length: 13 amino acids. V lost 10 bases, J lost 0 bases, and 7 bases lay in between. CDR1 and CDR2 from the germline V gene are LNHDA and SQIVND (reference sequence). Expressed TCRB transcripts were sequenced after all isolated RNA was converted to cDNA. Sequencing was performed with immunoSEQ multiplex PCR; in TCRdb, only in-frame clones are kept and a portion is missing. The profile covers hundreds of thousands of clones, with 11% to 15% appearing a single time and roughly 0.04% taken by the ten largest. This sample stems from a study of beta chain features in type 1 diabetes. Study-level findings and limits: Shortening that was moderate but significant affected the TCRB CDR3s of Type 1 diabetes patients in all four CD4+ subsets. Among patients, naive, central memory and Treg TCRB repertoires appeared more similar than among healthy donors.

The rearrangement joins TRBV19 to TRBJ2-6; D gene ambiguous. The TCR was taken from a man aged 18 to 29 with type 1 diabetes. The material sequenced was naive CD4+ T cells from blood. CDR3 amino acids: CATRTSGANVLTF. DNA for the CDR3: TGTGCCACTCGGACCTCTGGGGCCAACGTCCTGACTTTC.